These 13 T cell receptor beta chains originate from one sample sequenced in a study of T-cell memory formation after mild COVID-19. TCRdb re-called the 5' RACE reads with MiXCR, one entry per CDR3 protein. There are fewer than 400,000 distinct CDR3 sequences in the sample; approximately 16% occur only once, and 20% to 25% lies in the top ten. Material for sequencing was PBMCs or a T cell subset sorted from them (not recorded which). These receptors were taken from a man aged 18-30 years who had mild COVID-19 (a few samples of this study predate the infection). Cell type and time point are not known.

This clonotype was counted many times. The rearrangement uses TRBV20-1 and TRBJ2-5; no firm D call. The CDR3 sequence is 12 residues long. Germline values: CDR1 DFQATT, CDR2 SNEGSKA (reference sequence). V lost 3 bases to trimming and J lost 0 bases, with 5 bases between them. The CDR3 spells CSARWYQETQYF. Written as DNA, the CDR3 is TGCAGTGCTAGGTGGTACCAAGAGACCCAGTACTTC.

This clonotype was picked up a small number of times. V and J are TRBV2 and TRBJ2-5; D may be TRBD1 or TRBD2 (6 bases each). Trimming cost V 6 bases and J 5 bases, with 13 bases left between them. CDR3 length: 13 amino acids. Germline CDR1 SNHLY, CDR2 FYNNEI. Written as DNA, the CDR3 is TGTGCCAGCAGGCAAGGAGGGGGTGAGACCCAGTACTTC. Translation gives CASRQGGGETQYF.

This clonotype was seen more than once but under ten times. The rearrangement links TRBV2 to TRBJ1-6; a possible D gene is TRBD1 (6 bases). V was clipped by 5 bases and J by 4 bases, with 9 bases between them. Germline CDR1 reads SNHLY; CDR2 reads FYNNEI. The CDR3 totals 14 residues. This CDR3 reads CASSRQEYNSPLHF. The CDR3, as DNA: TGTGCCAGCAGTCGACAGGAGTATAATTCACCCCTCCACTTT.

The V call is TRBV29-1, the J call TRBJ1-3; D is ambiguous. The CDR3 has 13 residues. V was shortened by 7 bases and J by 0 bases, with 10 bases between the two germline ends. Germline V gene data show CDR1 as SQVTM and CDR2 as ANQGSEA. The CDR3, as DNA: TGCAGCGCTCGGACCCGCTCTGGAAACACCATATATTTT. Its protein is CSARTRSGNTIYF.

This clonotype was picked up many times. The chain uses TRBV5-1 and TRBJ1-1, with a weak D call TRBD1 (5 bases). Germline CDR1 reads SGHRS; CDR2 reads YFSETQ. Trimming removed 4 bases from V and 0 bases from J, with 13 bases in between. CDR3 length equals 15 residues. As DNA, the CDR3 is TGCGCCAGCAGCCCCGGATGGGGGATGAACACTGAAGCTTTCTTT. It yields the protein CASSPGWGMNTEAFF.

The chain is built from TRBV5-1 and TRBJ2-7; 7 bases agree with TRBD1. The CDR3 has 14 amino acids. The ends lost 4 bases at V and 3 bases at J; junction bases unmatched: 7. Germline V CDR1 and CDR2: SGHRS, YFSETQ. The CDR3 sequence is CASSPRDSLYEQYF. CDR3 bases: TGCGCCAGCAGCCCGAGGGACAGTCTCTACGAGCAGTACTTC.

The chain combines TRBV7-3 with TRBJ2-5; 7 positions match TRBD1. Germline assignment: CDR1 SGHTA and CDR2 FQGTGA. The CDR3 has 13 residues. J gave up 5 bases and V 5 bases, and 5 bases lay outside the gene matches. The DNA for the CDR3 is TGTGCCAGCAGCGCGACAGGGATGGAGACCCAGTACTTC. Protein: CASSATGMETQYF.

The J gene is TRBJ1-2, the V gene TRBV4-1; no firm D call. The ends were cut back, 4 bases at V and 8 bases at J, with 11 bases in the middle. The CDR3 runs 12 residues. In germline, CDR1 is MGHRA, CDR2 YSYEKL. CDR3 protein: CASSLGRSGYTF. In DNA form, the CDR3 reads TGCGCCAGCAGCCTAGGAAGGAGCGGCTACACCTTC.

The chain combines TRBV6-2 or TRBV6-3 with TRBJ1-5; D gene ambiguous. Between the trimmed V and J ends, which lost 7 bases and 5 bases, there was a span of 9 bases. Germline CDR1 reads MNHEY; CDR2 reads SVGEGT. The CDR3 has 12 amino acids. The CDR3 loop is CASTVGYQPQHF. The CDR3 nucleotides read TGTGCCAGCACCGTTGGATATCAGCCCCAGCATTTT.

The sample holds a few counts of this clonotype. The rearrangement joins TRBV20-1 to TRBJ1-5; 7 nucleotides agree with TRBD1. Germline CDR1 is DFQATT and CDR2 is SNEGSKA (reference sequence). The CDR3 is 12 amino acids. Trimming at V came to 7 bases and at J to 4 bases, leaving 4 bases not matched to a gene. DNA of the CDR3: TGCAGTGTGTCCAGGGGGAATCAGCCCCAGCATTTT. Translation gives CSVSRGNQPQHF.

A few counts support this clonotype. The J gene is TRBJ2-7, the V gene TRBV4-1, with 7 bases that match TRBD2. Germline CDR1 and CDR2: MGHRA and YSYEKL. V trimming: 2 bases; J trimming: 4 bases; junction bases outside the gene matches: 2. This CDR3 has 13 amino acids. CDR3 nucleotide sequence: TGCGCCAGCAGCCAATCCGGGGGGTACGAGCAGTACGTC. Translating it yields CASSQSGGYEQYV.

A few counts support this clonotype. This sequence joins TRBV7-2 and TRBJ2-3, with D perhaps TRBD1 (6 bases). Germline loops: CDR1 SGHTA, CDR2 FQGNSA. V lost 5 bases, J lost 0 bases, and 15 bases lay in between. The CDR3 sequence is 16 residues long. CDR3 in amino acids: CASSHRRGFSTDTQYF. The CDR3 nucleotides are TGTGCCAGCAGCCATCGAAGGGGGTTTAGCACAGATACGCAGTATTTT.

This clonotype was seen repeatedly, ten times or more. The chain is built from TRBV19 and TRBJ1-6, with D uncertain. Germline V gene data show CDR1 as LNHDA and CDR2 as SQIVND (reference sequence). CDR3 size: 13 residues. Trimming stripped 7 bases from V and 2 bases from J, with 6 bases between. The CDR3 reads CASNRAYNSPLHF. The CDR3 DNA sequence: TGTGCCAGTAACCGAGCCTATAATTCACCCCTCCACTTT.